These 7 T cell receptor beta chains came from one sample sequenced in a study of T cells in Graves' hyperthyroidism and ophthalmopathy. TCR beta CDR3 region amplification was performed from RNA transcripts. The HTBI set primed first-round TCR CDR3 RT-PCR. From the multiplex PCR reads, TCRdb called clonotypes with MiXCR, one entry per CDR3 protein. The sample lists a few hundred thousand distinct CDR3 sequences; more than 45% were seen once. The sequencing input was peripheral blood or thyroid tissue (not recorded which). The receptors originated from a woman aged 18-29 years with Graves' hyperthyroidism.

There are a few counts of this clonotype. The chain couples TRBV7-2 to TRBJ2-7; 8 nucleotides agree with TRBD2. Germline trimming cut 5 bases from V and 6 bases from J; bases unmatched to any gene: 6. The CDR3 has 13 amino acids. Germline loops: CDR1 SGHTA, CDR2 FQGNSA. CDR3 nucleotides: TGTGCCAGCAGCCCGGGACTAGGTTTCGAGCAGTACTTC. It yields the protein CASSPGLGFEQYF.

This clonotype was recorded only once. DNA for the CDR3: TGTGCCACCAGCAATATACAGGGGGATCAGCCCCAGCATTTT. Translation: CATSNIQGDQPQHF. The V and J genes are TRBV15 and TRBJ1-5; 8 nucleotides align to TRBD1. The junction had 4 bases not matched to a gene; V was cut back by 4 bases and J by 5 bases. Germline assignment: CDR1 LNHNV and CDR2 YYDKDF (reference sequence). The CDR3 sequence is 14 residues long.

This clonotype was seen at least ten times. The CDR3 nucleotides read TGCAGTGCGAGGGACGTGGCAACTAATGAAAAACTGTTTTTT. It yields the protein CSARDVATNEKLFF. The chain has TRBV20-1 and TRBJ1-4; D perhaps matches TRBD1 (5 bases). The length of the CDR3 is 14 residues. Germline loops: CDR1 DFQATT, CDR2 SNEGSKA (reference sequence). V shed 6 bases and J shed 0 bases, with 11 bases lying between them.

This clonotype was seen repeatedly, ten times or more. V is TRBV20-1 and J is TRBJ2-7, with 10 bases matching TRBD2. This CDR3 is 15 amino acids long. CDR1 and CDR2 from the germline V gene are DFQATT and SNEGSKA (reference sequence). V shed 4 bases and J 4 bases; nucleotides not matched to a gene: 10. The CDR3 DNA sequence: TGCAGTGCTAAAGGCCCGGGACTAGCGACTTACGAGCAGTACTTC. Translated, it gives CSAKGPGLATYEQYF.

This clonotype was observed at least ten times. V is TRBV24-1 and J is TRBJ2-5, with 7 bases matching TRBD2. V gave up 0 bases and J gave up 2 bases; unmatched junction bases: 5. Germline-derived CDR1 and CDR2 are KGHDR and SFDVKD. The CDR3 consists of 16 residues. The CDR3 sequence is CATSDLDTGRQETQYF. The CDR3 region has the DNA TGTGCCACCAGTGATTTGGATACCGGGAGGCAAGAGACCCAGTACTTC.

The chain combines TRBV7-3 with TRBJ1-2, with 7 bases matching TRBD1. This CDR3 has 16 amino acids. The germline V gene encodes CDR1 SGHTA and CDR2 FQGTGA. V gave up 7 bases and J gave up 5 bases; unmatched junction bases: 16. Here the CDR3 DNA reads TGTGCCAGCACGCACCGCGACAGGGACAGATTTTATGGCTACACCTTC. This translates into CASTHRDRDRFYGYTF.

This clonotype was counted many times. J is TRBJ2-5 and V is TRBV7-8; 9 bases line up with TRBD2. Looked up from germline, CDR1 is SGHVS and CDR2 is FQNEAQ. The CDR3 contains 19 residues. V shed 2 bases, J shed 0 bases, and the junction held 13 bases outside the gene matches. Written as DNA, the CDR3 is TGTGCCAGCAGCTTAACCCCAGGGCTAGCGGGAATGTACCAAGAGACCCAGTACTTC. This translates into CASSLTPGLAGMYQETQYF. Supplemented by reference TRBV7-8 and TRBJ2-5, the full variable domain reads GAGVSQSPRYKVAKRGQDVALRCDPISGHVSLFWYQQALGQGPEFLTYFQNEAQLDKSGLPSDRFFAERPEGSVSTLKIQRTQQEDSAVYLCASSLTPGLAGMYQETQYFGPGTRLLVL.